This TCR beta chain was sequenced during a study of T cell repertoires in cytomegalovirus infection. Regarding the study as a whole: Identification of carriers of CMV plus the relevant HLA was achieved through cumulative public TCR beta family frequency.

This CDR3 spans 14 amino acids. CDR1 and CDR2 (germline): MDHEN, SYDVKM. J lost 6 bases, V lost 3 bases, and 2 bases had no gene match. TCRdb re-derived calls from the reads in MiXCR, one entry per CDR3 protein. The table lists approximately 500,000 distinct CDR3 sequences, approximately 15% of them singletons, with roughly a quarter in the top ten. In its sample, this clonotype was seen a few times. Its antigen is still unknown. The chain recombines TRBV28 with TRBJ2-2; 9 bases fit TRBD2. This TCR derives from a human donor in good health (CMV status not recorded). Some clones in this sample may be carry-over from other donors' samples. Sequenced: CD8+ T cells from PBMCs. The CDR3 region is CASSFLAGAGELFF. CDR3 sequence (DNA): TGTGCCAGCAGTTTTTTAGCGGGAGCCGGGGAGCTGTTTTTT.